This TCR beta chain was identified during a study of T cells in Graves' hyperthyroidism and ophthalmopathy. Turning to the study itself: Peripheral blood sampling occurred at initial diagnosis, before any treatment. Findings and caveats of the study: Researchers found most expanded thyroid clonotypes above 0.001 in blood as well. The model foresaw ophthalmopathy a median roughly 6 months prior to onset.

V dropped 3 bases and J dropped 5; count of bases not matched to a gene: 3. The V gene's germline CDR1 is DFQATT and CDR2 SNEGSKA (reference sequence). The CDR3 is 12 amino acids. Uncontrolled infection, other autoimmune disease, pregnancy or lactation disqualified patients from enrolment. TCR beta CDR3 regions were amplified from RNA. First-round RT-PCR with HTBI primers amplified the TCR CDR3 region. TCRdb re-analysed the multiplex PCR reads in MiXCR, keeping a single row per CDR3 protein. The data show fewer than 450,000 distinct CDR3 sequences, about 14% seen once. This clonotype was observed many times. Antigen: not known.

The specimen sequenced was blood. The J gene is TRBJ2-7, the V gene TRBV20-1, with 8 bases that match TRBD2. The sequence derives from a man aged 45-65 years with Graves' ophthalmopathy. The CDR3 loop is CSARTSVDEQYF. For the CDR3, the DNA is TGCAGTGCTAGGACTAGCGTAGACGAGCAGTACTTC.